This section outlines one TCR beta chain sequence together with its context. Its antigen is unknown. Other nucleotide sequences in the sample specify the same CDR3. PCR used 60 Vbeta primers and 13 Jbeta primers. Assay used: immunoSEQ multiplex PCR; TCRdb lists only in-frame clones, some missing. This sample has roughly 86,000 clones, with 60% to 80% found just once. The data originate from a study of cytomegalovirus exposure and HLA in healthy donors. Study-wide background: Some 77 million unique TCRs from HLA-typed donors were held in an early release of data. Broader study findings: The authors considered a cluster of highly shared sequence variants likely to be a sequencing artifact. Some V segments (TRBV6-2 and TRBV6-3 among them) were excluded as indistinguishable. Associated with HLA alleles at 0.05 false discovery rate in a later analysis were 16,951 TCR beta sequences.

The length of the CDR3 is 11 residues. Germline-derived CDR1 and CDR2 are DFQATT and SNEGSKA (reference sequence). Trimming removed 5 bases from V and 4 bases from J, with 8 bases in between. The chain uses TRBV20-1 and TRBJ2-5; no reliable D call. Sequenced sample: PBMCs. This receptor was obtained from a man aged 60 to 69 in good health and CMV-seronegative. The CDR3 DNA is TGCAGTGCTCGACCAGGAGAGACCCAGTACTTC. It yields the protein CSARPGETQYF.